The 16 T cell receptor beta chains presented below share a single source sample, sequenced in a study of T cell responses to AZD1222 COVID-19 vaccine. Method: immunoSEQ multiplex PCR; TCRdb's copy keeps in-frame clones and lacks some. Of roughly 180,000 clones listed, 85% to 95% are singletons. The source was peripheral blood, collected on day 0 of AZD1222 vaccination. The receptors were gathered from an adult in good health.

In DNA, the CDR3 is TGCGCCAGCAGCCAAGGAGACAGATCGGGCTACGAGCAGTACTTC. Translating it yields CASSQGDRSGYEQYF. The chain uses TRBV4-1 and TRBJ2-7, with D tentatively TRBD1 (5 bases). Germline-derived CDR1 and CDR2 are MGHRA and YSYEKL. The V end lost 1 base, the J end lost 3 bases, and 13 bases lay between the germline ends. The CDR3 is 15 residues long.

This chain links TRBV28 with TRBJ2-7; 7 nucleotides line up with TRBD1. The CDR3 has 14 amino acids. V shed 8 bases and J 1 base; nucleotides not matched to a gene: 8. The germline CDR1 and CDR2 sequences are MDHEN and SYDVKM. CDR3 nucleotides: TGTGCCAGCCTCCGGGACAGACCTTCCTACGAGCAGTACTTC. It specifies CASLRDRPSYEQYF.

This rearrangement joins TRBV3-1 (or the pseudogene TRBV3-2) to TRBJ2-7; TRBD1 matches 9 bases. J was trimmed by 3 bases and V by 2 bases; bases with no gene match: 5. The CDR3 contains 15 residues. Germline V gene sequence: CDR1 LGHDT, CDR2 YNNKEL (reference sequence). This chain's CDR3 is CASSQSPGQGYEQYF. The CDR3 DNA reads TGTGCCAGCAGCCAAAGCCCGGGACAGGGCTACGAGCAGTACTTC.

The chain carries TRBV18 and TRBJ2-1, with D tentatively TRBD1 or TRBD2 (5 bases each). Germline lookup yields CDR1 KGHSH and CDR2 LQKENI. The CDR3 loop spans 15 amino acids. V lost 6 bases and J 4 bases, leaving 16 bases between the germline ends. The CDR3 here is CASSPAGTPYNEQFF. CDR3 sequence (DNA): TGTGCCAGCTCCCCTGCAGGGACCCCTTACAATGAGCAGTTCTTC.

The chain uses TRBV7-9 and TRBJ1-1; possible D gene TRBD1, 6 bases. Germline V gene lookup returns CDR1 SEHNR and CDR2 FQNEAQ (reference sequence). This CDR3 has 12 residues. V was cut by 5 bases and J by 5 bases, with 9 bases left in between. The CDR3 sequence is CASSGRGTEAFF. CDR3 nucleotide sequence: TGTGCCAGCAGCGGCAGGGGTACTGAAGCTTTCTTT. The whole variable domain, remainder taken from reference TRBV7-9 and TRBJ1-1, is DTGVSQNPRHKITKRGQNVTFRCDPISEHNRLYWYRQTLGQGPEFLTYFQNEAQLEKSRLLSDRFSAERPKGSFSTLEIQRTEQGDSAMYLCASSGRGTEAFFGQGTRLTVV.

The V call is TRBV29-1, the J call TRBJ2-2; D not resolved. V was cut by 5 bases and J by 0 bases, with 7 bases left in between. The CDR3 length is 13 residues. Germline V gene lookup returns CDR1 SQVTM and CDR2 ANQGSEA. The CDR3 DNA is TGCAGCGTTTGCCCCGCGAACACCGGGGAGCTGTTTTTT. This translates into CSVCPANTGELFF.

The chain has TRBV29-1 and TRBJ2-7; 11 nucleotides align to TRBD2. The CDR3 contains 14 residues. The V segment lost 5 bases and the J segment 0 bases; nucleotides outside the gene matches: 3. The V gene's germline CDR1 is SQVTM and CDR2 ANQGSEA. CDR3 nucleotides: TGCAGCGTTCAACTAGCGGGAGACTCCTACGAGCAGTACTTC. It is translated as CSVQLAGDSYEQYF.

The chain recombines TRBV6-1 with TRBJ1-2; TRBD1 matches at 12 bases. The CDR3 has 17 amino acids. After removal of 4 bases from V and 3 bases from J, the junction contained 9 bases not matched to a gene. Germline V gene data show CDR1 as MNHNS and CDR2 as SASEGT. The CDR3 DNA reads as TGTGCCAGCAGTGGACCGGGACAGGGGGCGTTGGACTATGGCTACACCTTC. Encoded protein: CASSGPGQGALDYGYTF.

V gene TRBV19 combines with J gene TRBJ1-1; D is undetermined. The germline V gene has CDR1 LNHDA and CDR2 SQIVND (reference sequence). The CDR3 length is 13 residues. V lost 9 bases, J lost 5 bases, and 16 bases lay in between. The chain's CDR3 is CARRTHVRTEAFF. In nucleotides, the CDR3 is TGTGCCAGGAGGACCCATGTCCGGACTGAAGCTTTCTTT.

This sequence joins TRBV19 and TRBJ1-1; D may be TRBD1 (6 bases). The CDR3 spans 13 residues. Trimming took off 7 bases at V and 4 bases at J, with 13 bases between the two ends. CDR1 is LNHDA and CDR2 is SQIVND in the germline V gene (reference sequence). CDR3 in amino acids: CASTQDRLTEAFF. CDR3 sequence (DNA): TGTGCCAGTACCCAGGACAGACTCACTGAAGCTTTCTTT.

CDR3 DNA sequence: TGTGCCAGTAGTTTATACCACCCCTCCGGGGAGCTGTTTTTT. As protein: CASSLYHPSGELFF. This chain links TRBV19 with TRBJ2-2; D gene unclear. The CDR3 loop spans 14 amino acids. Germline loops: CDR1 LNHDA, CDR2 SQIVND (reference sequence). V lost 5 bases and J 6 bases, leaving 13 bases between the germline ends.

The chain is built from TRBV9 and TRBJ1-6; D unresolved. The germline CDR1 and CDR2 sequences are SGDLS and YYNGEE. This CDR3 spans 13 amino acids. V lost 0 bases to trimming and J lost 8 bases, with 6 bases between them. The CDR3 here is CASSVDWDSPLHF. The DNA for the CDR3 is TGTGCCAGCAGCGTAGATTGGGATTCACCCCTCCACTTT.

This chain connects TRBV11-2 to TRBJ2-7; TRBD1 aligns across 10 bases. With 4 bases clipped from V and 3 bases from J, the junction kept 0 bases outside the gene matches. This CDR3 region has 13 residues. The germline V gene has CDR1 SGHAT and CDR2 FQNNGV. This CDR3 is CASSWTGGYEQYF. CDR3 nucleotides: TGTGCCAGCAGCTGGACAGGGGGCTACGAGCAGTACTTC.

This clone showed up just once. This chain uses TRBV29-1 with TRBJ2-4; possible D gene TRBD1, 6 bases. V lost 4 bases to trimming and J lost 7 bases, with 29 bases between them. CDR3 length equals 18 residues. CDR1 SQVTM and CDR2 ANQGSEA come from the germline V gene. This chain's CDR3 is CSVVEARAGARGKNIQYF. The CDR3 nucleotides read TGCAGCGTTGTCGAAGCTCGTGCAGGGGCGAGGGGGAAGAACATTCAGTACTTC.

As DNA, the CDR3 is TGTGCCAGCAGCTTAGAGCTTGCAGGGAGGGGGGATACGCAGTATTTT. Encoded protein: CASSLELAGRGDTQYF. The genes are TRBV11-2 and TRBJ2-3; D possibly corresponds to TRBD2 (7 bases). Trimming took off 0 bases at V and 6 bases at J, with 16 bases between the two ends. Germline CDR1 SGHAT, CDR2 FQNNGV. The CDR3 has 16 amino acids.

The rearrangement links TRBV10-3 to TRBJ2-3, with TRBD2 matching over 7 bases. The junction had 7 bases not matched to a gene; V was cut back by 3 bases and J by 1 base. The length of the CDR3 is 16 residues. From germline, CDR1 is ENHRY and CDR2 SYGVKD. CDR3 protein: CAISDPSGLGTDTQYF. CDR3 nucleotide sequence: TGTGCCATCAGTGACCCTAGCGGTCTGGGCACAGATACGCAGTATTTT.